This TCR beta chain came from a study of T cell changes during pregnancy in multiple sclerosis. Only in-frame clones appear in the TCRdb table, and some are missing; sequencing was by immunoSEQ multiplex PCR. The repertoire includes fewer than 65,000 clones, 93% of them detected once, and 1.5% to 2% sits in the top ten. The sequences come from peripheral blood, collected in the second trimester of pregnancy. This TCR derives from a female donor with multiple sclerosis, enrolled in a pregnancy study.

CDR3 sequence: CASTPGQGAQPQHF. CDR3 coding DNA: TGTGCCAGCACCCCTGGACAGGGCGCCCAGCCCCAGCATTTT. This chain connects TRBV6-1 to TRBJ1-5; 8 nucleotides line up with TRBD1. The CDR3 runs 14 residues. Germline CDR1 is MNHNS and CDR2 is SASEGT. With V trimmed by 7 bases and J by 7 bases, 9 bases remained unmatched.